This T cell receptor (beta chain) originates from a study of cytomegalovirus exposure and HLA in healthy donors (TCRdb year 2017). Looking at the study overall: An earlier analysis of about 560 of the donors reported 250 to 300 Gb of sequence data and 95 million to 120 million unique TCR beta sequences obtained from about 200 million T cells. An early release covering just under 650 HLA-typed donors comprised 300 to 350 gigabases of sequencing data and around 80 million unique TCR sequences. The genetic ancestry cluster associated with self-reported Caucasian donors included about four fifths of the 350 to 500 genotyped donors. The aim of the study was to test whether cataloging public T cell receptors could identify signatures of past pathogen exposure. Using immunosequencing, the study profiled T cell repertoires from 666 subjects and related those repertoires to cytomegalovirus serostatus. In addition to the first cohort of about 650 subjects, a separate validation cohort of under 150 different subjects was used. To predict cytomegalovirus infection status, the study brought together high-throughput TCR immunosequencing, statistical association of individual TCRs with disease status, and machine learning. To study patterns of TCR occurrence, a later analysis re-analyzed previously published TCR beta repertoires from several hundred donors and added high-resolution HLA genotyping. In the later analysis, no new phenotypic data were used to find candidate immune exposures; instead, reliance was placed on TCR beta sequences and their occurrence across donors. An earlier analysis of 587 of the donors used high-throughput TCR beta sequencing to judge whether each TCR beta V gene segment behaved as functional or pseudogenic. Alongside the repertoire data, information on donor age, sex, ethnicity and CMV serostatus was compiled. In a later genetic analysis, genome-wide SNP genotypes for about 55% of the roughly 670 donors were used, and that subset was treated as a discovery cohort. All discovery cohort repertoires had been generated using a single sequencing platform. Both class I and class II loci were covered by HLA typing, at four-digit resolution. Typing coverage differed by locus: A, B, C, DRB1 and DQB1 were typed in about 629-640 donors, DQA1 in roughly 500, DPA1 in approximately 600, and DPB1 in 472. Because of strong linkage in the cohort, a few DR-DQ haplotypes were treated as single units for association and clustering. Among 350 to 400 genotyped donors of the cohort, an average of around 240,000 unique TCR beta nucleotide sequences were sequenced per donor, roughly a sixth of them non-productive. What the study reported, not specific to this receptor: A total of about 180 TCR beta chains were listed by the study as associated with cytomegalovirus. The classifier was reported to diagnose cytomegalovirus status with high specificity and sensitivity in both the original cohort and the validation cohort. In vitro tests confirmed that a few of the cytomegalovirus-associated TCR beta chains recognize cytomegalovirus antigens. According to the authors, the approach could potentially be generalized to other disease states and immunological phenotypes. A further reported finding was that TCR beta sequences accurately predicted the HLA-A and HLA-B alleles for most subjects in the first cohort. In a later analysis, HLA-associated TCR beta chains showed more clonal expansion and lower generation probabilities than non-associated chains that were equally common. Strong co-occurrence of HLA alleles, especially DR and DQ, made assigning TCR associations to individual alleles difficult. The 87-base-pair reads could not distinguish some IMGT-functional V segments, including TRBV6-2 and TRBV6-3, so those segments were excluded. In this cohort, only TCR beta chains were sequenced, and detectable features were limited by the absence of alpha or paired-chain data. According to a later analysis, TCR association rates differed among HLA loci, with DRB1 alleles showing the most associated TCRs and HLA-C alleles showing the fewest. The only immune exposure information available for the cohort was CMV serostatus. Sequencing depth was assumed to be roughly uniform across donors in the presence/absence analyses, though that assumption may not hold. Most TCR sequences were seen in very few donors, while some public TCRs were found in many individuals. According to a later analysis, parvovirus B19, influenza, CMV and Epstein-Barr virus appeared linked to several top co-occurrence clusters. A later genetic analysis reported fewer N-insertions in productive TCRs among donors in an Asian-associated ancestry cluster than the roughly 720-donor mean. Correlated functional status among segregating V segments might reflect linkage disequilibrium, but an unknown experimental factor could not be ruled out. The sequencing pipeline was judged likely to have produced a cluster of highly shared sequence variants as a technical artifact. An association between a missense DCLRE1C variant and V-gene and J-gene trimming of TCR beta chains was found in a later genetic analysis and replicated in an independent cohort. A later analysis associated 17,000 or so TCR beta sequences with specific HLA alleles at a false discovery rate of 0.05. The earlier analysis of approximately 590 of the donors excluded roughly 17 rarely observed V segments, including chromosome 9 orphons, because counts were too low. In an earlier analysis of 587 of the donors, most TCR beta V segments appeared in productive rearrangements about 87% or about 30% of the time, broadly matching IMGT annotations. Because HLA typing was unavailable for some donors at each locus, only the typed subset was used in association tests. A later analysis found that most CMV-associated TCR beta chains appeared HLA-restricted, with HLA associations seemingly driven largely by CMV exposure.

With regard to this clone: Its antigen target is currently unknown. The sample holds no much larger clone one base away, and base qualities are not on file.

The cohort was made up of 666 healthy bone marrow donors. Cohort members were all nominally healthy when sampled, although unrecorded immune exposures were likely present. The donor was CMV seronegative and belonged to the group of several hundred seronegative cohort members. Each donor provided a peripheral blood sample, and peripheral blood mononuclear cells were used for TCR beta sequencing. The Qiagen DNeasy Blood Extraction Kit was used to extract genomic DNA from the blood cell samples. The germline V end is reduced by 5 bases and the J end by 8 bases; junction bases left unmatched: 10. Measured from the cysteine to the phenylalanine, the CDR3 is 16 residues long. Of the read, only the CDR3 DNA is kept; its 48 bases are in frame from base 1. Based on the germline V gene (reference sequence), the CDR1 and CDR2 sequences are SEHNR and FQNEAQ. Library method: the immunoSEQ multiplex PCR assay. The multiplex PCR relied on a mix of 60 forward primers for TCR Vbeta segments and 13 reverse primers for TCR Jbeta segments. The CDR3 region of rearranged TCR beta genes was amplified from genomic DNA by a multiplex PCR assay. On the Illumina HiSeq System, the amplified TCR beta libraries were sequenced as 87-base-pair reads. The authors processed their data as follows. A later analysis tallied 75 million to 95 million unique TCR beta chains across the roughly 610 repertoires, and around 12 million of those chains were shared by two or more donors. A nearest-neighbor algorithm error-corrected the raw reads and collapsed the reads into unique sequences, merging closely related sequences to remove PCR and sequencing errors. V, D and J gene segments were assigned by aligning CDR3 sequences to IMGT reference sequences. Each retained sequence needed at least a six-nucleotide match to both a V gene segment and a J gene segment. A rearrangement was called productive if the CDR3 had no stop codons and remained in frame with V and J, and every other rearrangement was called non-productive. CDR3 was defined by IMGT convention, running from the second conserved V-encoded cysteine to the conserved J-encoded phenylalanine. The earlier analysis of 587 of the donors excluded sequences that lacked an unambiguous match to a single V gene segment. An earlier analysis of a few hundred of the donors called V segments functional above 56.7% productive rearrangements and segregating when the between-donor standard deviation exceeded 5%. To diagnose cytomegalovirus status from the catalog of TCR beta chain sequences, a statistical classification framework was built. A later analysis assigned V and J genes by comparing TCR nucleotide sequences with IMGT/GENE-DB human TR gene sequences. A later analysis assigned CDR3 sequences and most-parsimonious VDJ recombination scenarios with the TCRdist pipeline. In a later analysis, each TCR beta chain was defined by its CDR3 amino acid sequence together with its V-gene family, and reads without a unique V-gene family were excluded. In a later analysis, 500 to 650 highly shared, low-generation-probability nucleotide sequences were removed to address suspected cross-contamination and a sequencing artifact. A later analysis calculated a clonal expansion index for each public chain from normalized within-repertoire ranks of inferred template counts. In a later analysis, generation probabilities were computed with a VDJ recombination model fitted to out-of-frame rearrangements, and the resulting probabilities were checked against IGoR. In a later analysis, TCR-TCR, TCR-HLA and TCR-CMV co-occurrence was scored with hypergeometric tests, and a repertoire-size bias correction was applied to TCR pairs. A later analysis estimated false discovery rates by permuting HLA or CMV assignments 20 times. In a later analysis, co-occurring TCRs were grouped using DBSCAN, and TCRdist sequence similarity was added for clustering within HLA-allele-positive subsets. Co-occurrence clustering excluded repertoires with fewer than 30,000 or more than 120,000 public chains, plus five with anomalous nucleotide sharing. In TCRdb, the immuneACCESS table is reduced to in-frame sequences with V and J assigned. These tables do not hold every clone; where another copy was compared, an unresolved V gene accounts for under half, and the others remain unexplained. D and trimming were read from the DNA, whereas the V and J calls and clone size are those reported in that table. This sample has 150,000 to 200,000 clones in its table, and approximately 72% of those were observed once. The top ten clonotypes cover over 1.2% of the sample.

The origin of this receptor is a man in his fifties in good health and CMV-seronegative. Rearrangement joined TRBV7-9 to TRBJ2-1, with 12 junctional bases fitting TRBD2. Material: PBMCs. The CDR3 reads as follows: CASSPKLAGGRDEQFF. The DNA is as follows: TGTGCCAGCAGCCCAAAACTAGCGGGGGGCAGGGATGAGCAGTTCTTC.